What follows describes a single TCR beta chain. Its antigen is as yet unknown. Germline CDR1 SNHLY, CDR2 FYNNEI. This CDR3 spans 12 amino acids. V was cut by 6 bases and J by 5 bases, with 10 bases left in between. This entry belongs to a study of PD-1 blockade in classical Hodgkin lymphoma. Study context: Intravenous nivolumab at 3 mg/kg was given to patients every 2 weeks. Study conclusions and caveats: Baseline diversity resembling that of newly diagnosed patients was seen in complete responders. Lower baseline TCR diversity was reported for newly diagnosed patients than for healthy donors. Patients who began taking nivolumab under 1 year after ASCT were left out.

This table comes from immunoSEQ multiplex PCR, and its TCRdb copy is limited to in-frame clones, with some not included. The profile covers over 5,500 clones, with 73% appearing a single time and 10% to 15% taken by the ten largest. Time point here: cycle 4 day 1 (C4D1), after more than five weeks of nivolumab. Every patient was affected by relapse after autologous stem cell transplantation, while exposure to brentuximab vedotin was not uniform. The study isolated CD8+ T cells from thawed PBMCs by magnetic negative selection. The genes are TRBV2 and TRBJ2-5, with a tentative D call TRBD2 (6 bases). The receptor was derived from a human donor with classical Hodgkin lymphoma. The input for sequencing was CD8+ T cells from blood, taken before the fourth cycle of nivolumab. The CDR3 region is CASREGIETQYF. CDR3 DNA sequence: TGTGCCAGCAGGGAGGGCATTGAGACCCAGTACTTC. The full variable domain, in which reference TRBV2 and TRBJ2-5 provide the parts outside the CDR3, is EPEVTQTPSHQVTQMGQEVILRCVPISNHLYFYWYRQILGQKVEFLVSFYNNEISEKSEIFDDQFSVERPDGSNFTLKIRSTKLEDSAMYFCASREGIETQYFGPGTRLLVL.